The 26 T cell receptor beta chains in this list originate from one sample, sequenced in a study of T cell responses to AZD1222 COVID-19 vaccine (dated by TCRdb to about 2021). This sample's time point label indicates: about 28 days (+/-7) after the second vaccine dose. Receptor amplification or capture employed the immunoSEQ multiplex PCR assay. This is the immuneACCESS table as TCRdb keeps it, with only in-frame sequences that have V and J called. A part of the clones is gone; compared with another copy, unresolved V genes explain less than half, and the rest is unexplained. The table for this sample lists some 120,000 clones; about 91% of them were counted only once. The ten largest clones represent roughly 1.5% of the sample. The starting material was peripheral blood, obtained 28 days after the second AZD1222 dose. The receptors stem from an adult who received the AZD1222 COVID-19 vaccine.

The rearrangement uses TRBV6-1 and TRBJ1-2; TRBD1 might be the D (5 bases). The CDR3 extends over 15 amino acids. The V gene lost 2 bases and the J gene lost 7 bases, with 17 bases spanning the gap. Germline V gene sequence: CDR1 MNHNS, CDR2 SASEGT. CDR3 sequence: CASSERGAEVGGYTF. The DNA of the CDR3 is TGTGCCAGCAGTGAAAGAGGGGCCGAGGTCGGTGGCTACACCTTC.

The rearrangement uses TRBV2 and TRBJ2-7; TRBD2 might be the D (6 bases). Trimming left V 6 bases short and J 1 base short, with 16 bases between. Germline loops: CDR1 SNHLY, CDR2 FYNNEI. This CDR3 comprises 15 residues. The CDR3: CASREGLTSSYEQYF. The CDR3 nucleotides read TGTGCCAGCAGGGAGGGCCTAACTAGTTCCTACGAGCAGTACTTC.

CDR3 sequence reads: CASSSLGGQFQNYGYTF. As DNA, the CDR3 is TGTGCCAGCAGTTCCCTTGGCGGACAGTTTCAAAACTATGGCTACACCTTC. The chain carries TRBV27 and TRBJ1-2, with D tentatively TRBD1 (6 bases). The CDR3 runs 17 residues. The germline V and J ends were trimmed by 4 bases and 2 bases, with 20 bases remaining between them. CDR1 is MNHEY, CDR2 SMNVEV, per germline (reference sequence).

The V gene is TRBV7-3, the J gene TRBJ2-1, with 11 nucleotides matching TRBD1. CDR1 and CDR2 from the germline V gene are SGHTA and FQGTGA. V lost 3 bases, J lost 8 bases, and 6 bases stayed unmatched. CDR3 size: 15 residues. This CDR3 reads CASSFSGTGGYEQFF. The CDR3, as DNA: TGTGCCAGCAGCTTTTCCGGGACAGGGGGTTATGAGCAGTTCTTC. Full variable domain (outside the CDR3, taken from reference TRBV7-3 and TRBJ2-1): GAGVSQTPSNKVTEKGKYVELRCDPISGHTALYWYRQSLGQGPEFLIYFQGTGAADDSGLPNDRFFAVRPEGSVSTLKIQRTERGDSAVYLCASSFSGTGGYEQFFGPGTRLTVL.

This clone was picked up one time. The genes are TRBV27 and TRBJ1-6, with D uncertain. CDR3 size: 13 residues. Trimming shortened V by 3 bases and J by 10 bases, and 10 bases separated the two germline ends. Germline loops: CDR1 MNHEY, CDR2 SMNVEV (reference sequence). The CDR3 sequence is CASSFMSESPLHF. The CDR3, as DNA: TGTGCCAGCAGTTTCATGTCAGAATCACCCCTCCACTTT.

V usage is TRBV2 and J usage is TRBJ2-7; 8 bases match TRBD1. Germline values: CDR1 SNHLY, CDR2 FYNNEI. The CDR3 loop spans 11 amino acids. V shed 6 bases, J shed 9 bases, and the junction held 4 bases outside the gene matches. The CDR3 loop is CASRQGVWQYF. CDR3 DNA sequence: TGTGCCAGCAGACAGGGGGTATGGCAGTACTTC. Looking up the rest from reference TRBV2 and TRBJ2-7 gives the full variable domain: EPEVTQTPSHQVTQMGQEVILRCVPISNHLYFYWYRQILGQKVEFLVSFYNNEISEKSEIFDDQFSVERPDGSNFTLKIRSTKLEDSAMYFCASRQGVWQYFGPGTRLTVT.

The CDR3 here is CASRASRDSPLHF. As DNA, the CDR3 is TGTGCCAGCAGAGCCTCCAGGGATTCACCCCTCCACTTT. This rearrangement joins TRBV6-4 to TRBJ1-6, with D possibly matching TRBD1 (5 bases). Germline loops: CDR1 MRHNA, CDR2 SNTAGT. V was clipped by 6 bases and J by 8 bases, with 11 bases between them. The CDR3 length is 13 residues.

The chain couples TRBV28 to TRBJ1-5, with 9 bases that match TRBD1. The CDR3 covers 15 residues. The germline V gene has CDR1 MDHEN and CDR2 SYDVKM. Losses at the gene ends were 4 bases for V and 7 bases for J; bases not matched to a gene: 8. The CDR3 DNA is TGTGCCAGCAGTTCCGGGACAGGGTTATTCCAGCCCCAGCATTTT. Amino acid sequence: CASSSGTGLFQPQHF.

This chain links TRBV6-1 with TRBJ1-2, with 9 bases lining up with TRBD1. The CDR3 extends over 16 amino acids. Germline CDR1 reads MNHNS; CDR2 reads SASEGT. V lost 4 bases and J lost 4; bases outside the gene matches: 10. CDR3 in amino acids: CASSGGTGIAVYGYTF. Here the CDR3 DNA reads TGTGCCAGCAGTGGCGGGACAGGGATTGCCGTCTATGGCTACACCTTC.

In this sample, this clone turned up once. The chain uses TRBV28 and TRBJ2-5, with TRBD2 identical over 16 bases. This CDR3 is built from 18 residues. Germline CDR1 MDHEN, CDR2 SYDVKM. Unmatched junction bases numbered 11, after V lost 6 bases and J lost 4 bases. The CDR3 reads CASRGTSGRASGGETQYF. The CDR3, as DNA: TGTGCCAGCAGGGGGACTAGCGGGAGGGCCAGCGGAGGAGAGACCCAGTACTTC.

This clone occurred once. The DNA of the CDR3 is TGTGCCAGCAGCGTAGTTGGGGGAACCGGGGAGCTGTTTTTT. Protein product: CASSVVGGTGELFF. The chain is built from TRBV9 and TRBJ2-2; D tentatively reads TRBD1 or TRBD2 (5 bases each). With 0 bases removed from V and 5 bases from J, the gap between germline ends came to 8 bases. Per the germline V gene, CDR1 is SGDLS and CDR2 is YYNGEE. The length of the CDR3 is 14 residues. The whole variable domain, filled in from reference TRBV9 and TRBJ2-2, reads DSGVTQTPKHLITATGQRVTLRCSPRSGDLSVYWYQQSLDQGLQFLIQYYNGEERAKGNILERFSAQQFPDLHSELNLSSLELGDSALYFCASSVVGGTGELFFGEGSRLTVL.

This clone was counted a few times. The chain is built from TRBV6-2 or TRBV6-3 and TRBJ2-7, with D hard to call. V lost 3 bases, J lost 5 bases, and 11 bases lay in between. Germline lookup yields CDR1 MNHEY and CDR2 SVGEGT. This CDR3 has 13 residues. CDR3 residues: CASSYQKYDEQYF. The CDR3, as DNA: TGTGCCAGCAGTTATCAGAAATATGACGAGCAGTACTTC.

The V gene is TRBV20-1, the J gene TRBJ2-3; D remains ambiguous. With 1 base removed from V and 5 bases from J, the gap between germline ends came to 4 bases. There are 11 residues in the CDR3. CDR1 is DFQATT, CDR2 SNEGSKA, per germline (reference sequence). CDR3 loop: CSARVIDTQYF. CDR3 sequence (DNA): TGCAGTGCTAGAGTCATAGATACGCAGTATTTT.

V is TRBV28 and J is TRBJ2-7; unclear D gene. CDR1 MDHEN and CDR2 SYDVKM come from the germline V gene. CDR3 size: 11 residues. Trimming took off 3 bases at V and 9 bases at J, with 9 bases between the two ends. For the CDR3, the DNA is TGTGCCAGCAGTTTTCCCCGCGGGCAGTACTTC. It is translated as CASSFPRGQYF.

The J gene is TRBJ1-2, the V gene TRBV10-3, with D possibly TRBD1 on 6 matching bases. Germline V CDR1 and CDR2: ENHRY, SYGVKD. Trimming took off 2 bases at V and 3 bases at J, with 16 bases between the two ends. The CDR3 extends over 16 amino acids. The CDR3 bases are TGTGCCATCAGTGAGGGGATGGGGGGCTATGACTATGGCTACACCTTC. Encoded protein: CAISEGMGGYDYGYTF.

This chain links TRBV4-1 with TRBJ2-7, with 11 bases identical to TRBD2. With V trimmed by 6 bases and J by 6 bases, 7 bases remained unmatched. Germline V gene lookup returns CDR1 MGHRA and CDR2 YSYEKL. This CDR3 spans 14 amino acids. This chain's CDR3 is CASRPTSGMAEQYF. In nucleotides, the CDR3 is TGCGCCAGCAGGCCGACTAGCGGGATGGCCGAGCAGTACTTC.

The gene calls are TRBV19 and TRBJ2-7, with D possibly TRBD2 on 5 matching bases. The germline V gene has CDR1 LNHDA and CDR2 SQIVND (reference sequence). The CDR3 is made up of 14 amino acids. The V end lost 7 bases, the J end lost 5 bases, and 18 bases lay between the germline ends. CDR3 sequence reads: CASKVRVGSDEQYF. The DNA of the CDR3 is TGTGCCAGTAAAGTGAGGGTCGGGTCGGACGAGCAGTACTTC.

This rearrangement joins TRBV27 to TRBJ1-2, with unresolved D. The CDR3 consists of 16 residues. CDR1 MNHEY and CDR2 SMNVEV come from the germline V gene (reference sequence). The V and J ends lost 2 bases and 5 bases respectively, with 18 bases between them. CDR3: CASSLLPSDTIYGYTF. Here the CDR3 DNA reads TGTGCCAGCAGTTTACTCCCCTCCGATACAATATATGGCTACACCTTC.

J is TRBJ2-7 and V is TRBV25-1; TRBD2 is a possible D gene (6 bases). Trimming removed 5 bases from V and 3 bases from J, with 11 bases in between. The CDR3 length is 13 residues. The germline gives CDR1 MGHDK, CDR2 SYGVNS. The CDR3 loop reads CASSLIADYEQYF. CDR3 sequence (DNA): TGTGCCAGCAGTCTTATAGCGGACTACGAGCAGTACTTC.

This clone is a singleton in its sample. The genes are TRBV28 and TRBJ2-7; maybe TRBD1 (5 bases). There are 12 residues in the CDR3. Germline V gene data show CDR1 as MDHEN and CDR2 as SYDVKM. The ends were cut back, 7 bases at V and 4 bases at J, with 11 bases in the middle. The CDR3 coding sequence is TGTGCCAGCACCCACAGGTGGTACGAGCAGTACTTC. This codes for CASTHRWYEQYF.

The rearrangement uses TRBV2 and TRBJ1-3; D not resolved. This CDR3 comprises 12 residues. Germline loops: CDR1 SNHLY, CDR2 FYNNEI. Deletions cut 5 bases from V and 7 bases from J, with 9 bases between. The CDR3 nucleotides read TGTGCCAGCAGTTCTATCCGGAACACCATATATTTT. Protein sequence: CASSSIRNTIYF.

The V gene is TRBV29-1, the J gene TRBJ2-7; D unresolved. The CDR3 is 14 residues long. Germline V lookup: CDR1 SQVTM, CDR2 ANQGSEA. With 3 bases removed from V and 0 bases from J, the gap between germline ends came to 12 bases. The CDR3 DNA reads TGCAGCGTTGAGTTAGCAGGTACCTCCTACGAGCAGTACTTC. Its protein is CSVELAGTSYEQYF.

The rearrangement links TRBV27 to TRBJ1-5; 7 bases align to TRBD1. This CDR3 is 14 amino acids long. Germline lookup yields CDR1 MNHEY and CDR2 SMNVEV (reference sequence). Trimming took 6 bases from V and 1 from J; bases not matched to a gene: 3. The chain's CDR3 is CASSPGGSNQPQHF. The CDR3 DNA sequence: TGTGCCAGCAGCCCAGGGGGAAGCAATCAGCCCCAGCATTTT.

Only a few counts were recorded for this clone. J is TRBJ1-6 and V is TRBV27, with 7 nucleotides matching TRBD1. V gave up 7 bases and J gave up 5 bases; unmatched junction bases: 8. Germline CDR1 and CDR2: MNHEY and SMNVEV (reference sequence). The CDR3 is made up of 15 amino acids. This CDR3 reads CASIVDRVHNSPLHF. The CDR3 nucleotides are TGTGCCAGCATCGTCGACAGGGTCCATAATTCACCCCTCCACTTT.

The V gene is TRBV30, the J gene TRBJ1-2, with D perhaps matching TRBD1 (5 bases). The CDR3 is made up of 13 amino acids. Germline V gene sequence: CDR1 GTSNPN, CDR2 SVGIG (reference sequence). The V end was cut by 5 bases, the J end by 4 bases, with 14 bases between. CDR3 in amino acids: CAWALGGTYGYTF. The CDR3 nucleotides read TGTGCCTGGGCCCTGGGGGGAACCTATGGCTACACCTTC.

The chain uses TRBV30 and TRBJ2-7, with 8 bases aligning to TRBD1. CDR1 is GTSNPN and CDR2 is SVGIG in the germline V gene (reference sequence). This CDR3 contains 14 residues. V shed 2 bases, J shed 2 bases, and the junction held 5 bases outside the gene matches. In nucleotides, the CDR3 is TGTGCCTGGAGTCATGCAGGGGGCCCCTACGAGCAGTACTTC. Its protein is CAWSHAGGPYEQYF.